The clone carrying this T cell receptor beta chain was seen a single time. These data are taken from a study of high-grade serous ovarian cancer treatment subgroups. Tumor samples were taken before definitive surgery or chemotherapy. Assay: immunoSEQ multiplex PCR; the TCRdb copy retains only in-frame clones and omits some. This sample carries a few thousand clones, around 68% of them seen once, and the ten largest clones take 14% to 15%. The CDR3 is 15 amino acids. CDR1 is SGHNT, CDR2 YYREEE, per germline (reference sequence). V lost 2 bases to trimming and J lost 2 bases, with 11 bases between them.

This chain joins TRBV5-4 and TRBJ2-1; D is ambiguous. This sequence originates from a human donor with high-grade serous ovarian cancer. The sequenced sample consisted of tumor tissue. In DNA, the CDR3 is TGTGCCAGCAGCTTCGCCCTGACAACCTACAATGAGCAGTTCTTC. Translation gives CASSFALTTYNEQFF.